Below are 21 T cell receptor beta chains sequenced from a single sample in a study of blood T cells in healthy people across ages. Using a J-beta primer mix together with a sample-barcoded 5' primer, a second PCR was run for roughly 6 to 11 cycles. TCRdb independently ran MiXCR on the 5' RACE reads; one entry per CDR3 protein. The sample holds approximately 810,000 distinct CDR3 sequences; roughly 35% are singletons and the top ten take 10% to 15%. What was sequenced was blood. The receptors shown here come from a man aged 18 to 35 in good health.

A remark on this clonotype: A single base separates this from a much larger clone, so it may be a read error. The rearrangement links TRBV29-1 to TRBJ2-5; 7 nucleotides line up with TRBD1. Germline CDR1 and CDR2: SQVTM and ANQGSEA. V shed 6 bases, J shed 2 bases, and the junction held 9 bases outside the gene matches. The CDR3 loop spans 14 amino acids. This chain's CDR3 is CSVNRGTLQETQYF. CDR3 sequence (DNA): TGCAGCGTGAACAGGGGAACCCTTCAAGAGACCCAGTACTTC.

This clonotype was seen a handful of times. J is TRBJ1-5 and V is TRBV20-1; D gene uncertain. The germline gives CDR1 DFQATT, CDR2 SNEGSKA (reference sequence). This CDR3 contains 11 residues. V gave up 6 bases and J gave up 7 bases, with 10 bases separating them. CDR3 coding DNA: TGCAGTGCCACTGACGGGCAGCCCCAGCATTTT. It yields the protein CSATDGQPQHF.

This clonotype was recorded only once. The J gene is TRBJ2-3, the V gene TRBV9; TRBD2 agrees at 7 bases. The V segment lost 0 bases and the J segment 3 bases; nucleotides outside the gene matches: 7. The CDR3 runs to 16 residues. CDR1 and CDR2 from the germline V gene are SGDLS and YYNGEE. DNA of the CDR3: TGTGCCAGCAGCGTAGATCAGCGGGGAGTGACAGATACGCAGTATTTT. The encoded protein is CASSVDQRGVTDTQYF. The full variable domain, with the rest looked up from reference TRBV9 and TRBJ2-3, is DSGVTQTPKHLITATGQRVTLRCSPRSGDLSVYWYQQSLDQGLQFLIQYYNGEERAKGNILERFSAQQFPDLHSELNLSSLELGDSALYFCASSVDQRGVTDTQYFGPGTRLTVL.

For this clonotype: A single base separates this from a much larger clone, so it may be a read error. The chain joins TRBV12-3 or TRBV12-4 to TRBJ2-3; 12 bases align to TRBD2. This CDR3 is built from 17 residues. CDR3: CASSVGQGLAGTDTRYF. The CDR3 nucleotides are TGTGCCAGCAGTGTCGGCCAGGGACTAGCGGGCACAGATACGCGGTATTTT.

This rearrangement joins TRBV13 to TRBJ2-7; tentatively, D is TRBD2 (5 bases). The CDR3 length is 13 residues. V lost 8 bases and J 2 bases, leaving 13 bases between the germline ends. The germline V gene encodes CDR1 PRHDT and CDR2 FYEKMQ (reference sequence). The CDR3 is CASSEGPTYEQYF. The DNA of the CDR3 is TGTGCCAGCTCAGAGGGCCCAACCTACGAGCAGTACTTC.

Concerning this clonotype: This could be a read error, since a much larger clone is one nucleotide away. The V gene is TRBV12-3 or TRBV12-4, the J gene TRBJ2-5; perhaps TRBD1 as D (5 bases). Trimming removed 5 bases at V and 5 bases at J, with 15 bases between. The CDR3 totals 14 residues. The CDR3 coding sequence is TGTGCCAGCAGTGTAGTAGGGGTAGGGGAGACCCAGTACTTC. It specifies CASSVVGVGETQYF.

V gene TRBV5-5 combines with J gene TRBJ1-1; no clear D gene. Trimming removed 1 base from V and 2 bases from J, with 9 bases in between. The CDR3 is 14 amino acids. Germline V gene lookup returns CDR1 SGHKS and CDR2 YYEKEE (reference sequence). CDR3 sequence: CASSLFGRNTEAFF. CDR3 nucleotide sequence: TGTGCCAGCAGCTTGTTCGGGCGCAACACTGAAGCTTTCTTT.

The chain uses TRBV20-1 and TRBJ2-1; the D is unclear. There are 14 residues in the CDR3. V gave up 0 bases and J gave up 2 bases, with 8 bases separating them. The germline V gene encodes CDR1 DFQATT and CDR2 SNEGSKA (reference sequence). The CDR3 loop reads CSARDQITYNEQFF. The DNA for the CDR3 is TGCAGTGCTAGAGATCAGATAACCTACAATGAGCAGTTCTTC.

The V and J genes are TRBV5-1 and TRBJ1-5; D is undetermined. The V gene lost 4 bases and the J gene lost 12 bases, with 11 bases spanning the gap. The CDR3 is 11 amino acids. CDR1 SGHRS and CDR2 YFSETQ come from the germline V gene. The DNA of the CDR3 is TGCGCCAGCAGCCCCAACGTCCTCCAGCATTTT. Translating gives CASSPNVLQHF.

This clonotype was seen only a few times. One end of the junction fails to match germline, which may point to a read error. The CDR3 DNA follows: TGCGCCAGCAGCTTGACAGGGGCCCTGAACACCGAAGCTTTCTTT. Protein product: CASSLTGALNTEAFF. The chain links TRBV5-1 to TRBJ1-1; 7 bases agree with TRBD1. The length of the CDR3 is 15 residues. Germline V gene lookup returns CDR1 SGHRS and CDR2 YFSETQ.

CDR3 sequence: CASSEAPLRGAQTDTQYF. In nucleotides, the CDR3 is TGTGCCAGCAGTGAAGCGCCCCTGAGGGGGGCACAGACAGATACGCAGTATTTT. This chain uses TRBV2 with TRBJ2-3; possibly TRBD1 or TRBD2 for D (6 bases each). This CDR3 comprises 18 residues. Trimming took 0 bases from V and 3 from J, leaving 19 bases between them. Germline CDR1 SNHLY, CDR2 FYNNEI.

This rearrangement joins TRBV7-2 to TRBJ2-7, with a tentative D call TRBD2 (5 bases). V shed 6 bases and J shed 7 bases, with 19 bases lying between them. The CDR3 covers 14 residues. Germline assignment: CDR1 SGHTA and CDR2 FQGNSA. This CDR3 is CASSLASGLNEQYF. The CDR3 DNA sequence: TGTGCCAGCAGTCTGGCATCGGGGTTAAATGAGCAGTACTTC.

This clonotype showed up many times. The chain couples TRBV4-3 to TRBJ1-2; 9 bases align to TRBD1. The CDR3 has 15 residues. Per the germline V gene, CDR1 is LGHNA and CDR2 is YSLEER. Unmatched junction bases numbered 1, after V lost 0 bases and J lost 2 bases. The chain's CDR3 is CASSQDGQGNYGYTF. In DNA, the CDR3 is TGCGCCAGCAGCCAAGACGGACAGGGGAACTATGGCTACACCTTC.

The CDR3, as DNA: TGCAGTGCTAGTGTTCGGGGGGCGGGTAATGAGCAGTACTTC. Protein: CSASVRGAGNEQYF. This chain joins TRBV20-1 and TRBJ2-5, with a tentative D call TRBD2 (7 bases). The CDR3 extends over 14 amino acids. V lost 3 bases and J lost 11, with 22 bases in between. Germline V gene lookup returns CDR1 DFQATT and CDR2 SNEGSKA (reference sequence).

This clonotype was seen many times. The V and J genes are TRBV4-3 and TRBJ2-7; a possible D gene is TRBD2 (5 bases). Germline V gives CDR1 LGHNA, CDR2 YSLEER. The V gene lost 1 base and the J gene lost 6 bases, with 16 bases spanning the gap. The CDR3 is made up of 15 amino acids. The CDR3 protein is CASSQAMGEGFEQYF. The CDR3 DNA is TGCGCCAGCAGCCAAGCCATGGGTGAGGGCTTCGAGCAGTACTTC.

The table lists this clonotype with a few counts. The rearrangement links TRBV20-1 to TRBJ1-1; D is unresolved. V dropped 5 bases and J dropped 1 base, with 5 bases sitting between them. CDR3 size: 11 residues. Germline values: CDR1 DFQATT, CDR2 SNEGSKA (reference sequence). The CDR3 reads CSAQTNTEAFF. CDR3 DNA: TGCAGTGCTCAAACGAACACTGAAGCTTTCTTT.

As for this clonotype: This may be a read error, as it is one base from a much larger clone. The V and J genes are TRBV7-9 and TRBJ2-7; no definite D call. The end of the DNA fits TRBJ2-5 better, so the J call may be wrong. The germline CDR1 and CDR2 sequences are SEHNR and FQNEAQ (reference sequence). The CDR3 has 14 amino acids. The CDR3 loop reads CASNLGLASGTQYF. The CDR3 DNA follows: TGTGCCAGCAACTTAGGGCTGGCTTCGGGGACCCAGTACTTC.

The chain has TRBV2 and TRBJ2-2; 7 nucleotides align to TRBD1. The CDR3 has 16 amino acids. Trimming cost V 3 bases and J 0 bases; bases outside gene matches: 4. CDR1 and CDR2 (germline): SNHLY, FYNNEI. CDR3 loop: CASSDRGTANTGELFF. DNA for the CDR3: TGTGCCAGCAGTGATAGAGGGACAGCGAACACCGGGGAGCTGTTTTTT. Complete variable domain (other parts from reference TRBV2 and TRBJ2-2): EPEVTQTPSHQVTQMGQEVILRCVPISNHLYFYWYRQILGQKVEFLVSFYNNEISEKSEIFDDQFSVERPDGSNFTLKIRSTKLEDSAMYFCASSDRGTANTGELFFGEGSRLTVL.

The rearrangement links TRBV4-2 to TRBJ2-1, with 7 bases aligning to TRBD2. CDR1 and CDR2 from the germline V gene are LGHNA and YNFKEQ. V shed 1 base, J shed 4 bases, and the junction held 4 bases outside the gene matches. CDR3 length: 15 amino acids. DNA for the CDR3: TGTGCCAGCAGCCAAGGGGGGACTATATACAATGAGCAGTTCTTC. The encoded protein is CASSQGGTIYNEQFF.

Concerning this clonotype: A read error may produce the germline difference seen at one junction end. V gene TRBV6-2 or TRBV6-3 combines with J gene TRBJ1-1; D uncertain. This CDR3 is built from 14 residues. CDR1 is MNHEY and CDR2 is SVGEGT in the germline V gene. CDR3 nucleotides: TGTGCCAGCACCGCGTCAAAAACCCACCCGGAAGCTTTCTTC. The encoded protein is CASTASKTHPEAFF.

This clonotype was observed a handful of times. This chain connects TRBV7-8 to TRBJ2-4; either TRBD1 or TRBD2 may supply D (6 bases each). The J call may be in error: the DNA end matches TRBJ2-7 better. CDR3 length: 15 residues. In germline, CDR1 is SGHVS, CDR2 FQNEAQ. CDR3 nucleotides: TGTGCCAGCAGCTTAGCATGGGGGGACAAGTACGAGCAGTACTTC. It encodes CASSLAWGDKYEQYF.